This TCR beta chain was obtained from a study of vaccination effects on CD4 cells after COVID-19 (dated by TCRdb to 2022 to 2024). With regard to the full study: Across the study, the median time from the second dose to post-vaccine sampling was 72 days (range 14 to 241). The full study included approximately nine COVID-19 convalescent patients and a few SARS-CoV-2-naive healthy vaccine recipients. Cultures from other donors in the study were sequenced with the Oncomine TCR Beta short-read assay on an Illumina iSeq 100. SARS-CoV-2 spike-specific CD4+ TCR repertoires from before and after mRNA vaccination were compared in COVID-19 convalescent patients and in infection-naive vaccine recipients. What the research found in general, with its limitations: Among healthy vaccine recipients, nearly all vaccine-induced clones were SARS-CoV-2 mono-reactive, and just 1 of 255 was cross-reactive with common cold coronaviruses. Both infection-induced and vaccine-induced clones contracted markedly at late post-vaccination timepoints, which is consistent with waning T cell responses. Limitations of the study were the small number of convalescent patients and the absence of early post-infection timepoints.

About this clone itself: Its antigen remains undetermined. Base-call qualities are not available, and no considerably larger clone is one nucleotide away.

Library preparation employed the immunoSEQ multiplex PCR assay. DNA from the CD4+ T cells that had been cultured and isolated underwent TCR beta CDR3 sequencing. Concerning the study's data processing: The analysis removed non-productive TCR sequences, trimmed reads to the CDR3 region, and retained only CDR3s that were 7 or more amino acids long. The MANAFEST web app was used to identify antigen-specific clonotypes by comparing expansion in peptide wells with expansion in reference cultures. To be called positive, a clone needed expansion at FDR<0.05 compared with the reference and with all other wells, an odds ratio greater than 5, and a frequency greater than 0.1% in two replicate wells. Clonotypes significantly expanded in SARS-CoV-2 spike wells and in at least one common cold coronavirus spike condition were defined as cross-reactive. Levenshtein distance calculated with the stringdist R package was used to assess CDR3 similarity, and unrooted trees were constructed with ape in R 3.6.1. TCRdb re-hosts the immuneACCESS table, in-frame sequences only. Its copies lack some clones; in the studies checked, an unresolved V gene accounts for under half of them, and the cause for the rest is not known. That table is the source of V, J and clone size, and D and trimming were worked out from the DNA. The sample records almost 15,000 clones, 60% to 80% of which are singletons. Approximately 25% of the sample goes to the ten largest clones.

To identify antigen-specific CD4+ T cell clonotypes by their expansion, the ViraFEST assay first stimulated PBMC with viral peptide pools and then applied TCR sequencing. After around 11 days of culture, CD4+ T cells were isolated with the EasySep CD4+ T cell isolation kit. Each participant received two doses of an mRNA SARS-CoV-2 vaccine, either BNT162b2 or mRNA-1273. Negative nucleocapsid antibody results before and after vaccination confirmed that the healthy vaccine recipients had no prior SARS-CoV-2 infection. About 2.2 million PBMC per well were cultured in IMDM with 5% human AB serum, 10 IU/ml IL-2 and gentamicin, plus 10 ug/ml peptides. On days 3 and 7, half of the culture medium was replaced with fresh IL-2-containing medium. Unless otherwise noted, each peptide stimulation condition was cultured in triplicate wells. PBMC were separated from whole blood using Ficoll-Paque Plus gradient centrifugation and were then either cryopreserved at -140C or used fresh. The spike proteins of SARS-CoV-2 and of the common cold coronaviruses HCoV-NL63, HCoV-OC43 and HCoV-229E were spanned by overlapping peptide pools. Genomic DNA was extracted from cultured CD4+ T cells with the QIAamp micro DNA kit.

The V and J ends are trimmed by 4 bases and 9 bases, leaving 23 bases between them. The CDR3 measures 15 amino acids from cysteine to phenylalanine. The read is trimmed to its CDR3 DNA, 45 bases read in frame from base 1. Sequences SGHNT (CDR1) and YYREEE (CDR2) are obtained from the germline V gene (reference sequence). The chain uses TRBV5-4 and TRBJ2-7; TRBD2 is possibly the D segment (6 matching bases). The sequencing used CD4+ T cells from PBMCs cultured with HCoV-NL63 spike peptides, collected after COVID-19 vaccination. The sample's cell subset or site, from its label and the paper: HCoV-NL63 spike overlapping peptide pool stimulation. The TCR sequence derives from a human donor who received a COVID-19 vaccine. The DNA sequence follows: TGTGCCAGCAGCGGGGAATACGGGGGACCTACGAGGCAGTACTTC. This codes for CASSGEYGGPTRQYF. Outside the CDR3, residues come from the reference TRBV5-4 and TRBJ2-7 proteins, so the full variable domain is: ETGVTQSPTHLIKTRGQQVTLRCSSQSGHNTVSWYQQALGQGPQFIFQYYREEENGRGNFPPRFSGLQFPNYSSELNVNALELDDSALYLCASSGEYGGPTRQYFGPGTRLTVT.